This T cell receptor beta chain is drawn from a study of CD8+CD57+ T cells in acquired aplastic anemia. For sequencing, patients were chosen who had shown expansion of CD8+CD57+ cells by flow cytometry. Patients had received no therapy at the time of blood sampling. About this clonotype: Its specificity is unknown.

Trimming at V came to 7 bases and at J to 2 bases, leaving 6 bases not matched to a gene. Germline values: CDR1 LNHDA, CDR2 SQIVND (reference sequence). The CDR3 sequence is 16 residues long. Study-wide results and caveats: Significance was not reached for CD8+ Simpson's diversity between patients and controls.

The template for TCR beta VDJ and CDR3 sequence profiling was genomic DNA. TCRdb redid the calling of the reads with MiXCR, one entry per CDR3 protein. The sample holds around 430,000 distinct CDR3 sequences, under 40% seen once. This TCR derives from a human donor with aplastic anemia. The chain employs TRBV19 and TRBJ2-6; 9 positions match TRBD1. Material for sequencing was sorted CD4+, CD8+, or CD8+CD57+ T cells (not recorded which) from PBMCs. CDR3 coding DNA: TGTGCCAGTAAGGGACAGGGTTTCACTGGGGCCAACGTCCTGACTTTC. Its protein product is CASKGQGFTGANVLTF.